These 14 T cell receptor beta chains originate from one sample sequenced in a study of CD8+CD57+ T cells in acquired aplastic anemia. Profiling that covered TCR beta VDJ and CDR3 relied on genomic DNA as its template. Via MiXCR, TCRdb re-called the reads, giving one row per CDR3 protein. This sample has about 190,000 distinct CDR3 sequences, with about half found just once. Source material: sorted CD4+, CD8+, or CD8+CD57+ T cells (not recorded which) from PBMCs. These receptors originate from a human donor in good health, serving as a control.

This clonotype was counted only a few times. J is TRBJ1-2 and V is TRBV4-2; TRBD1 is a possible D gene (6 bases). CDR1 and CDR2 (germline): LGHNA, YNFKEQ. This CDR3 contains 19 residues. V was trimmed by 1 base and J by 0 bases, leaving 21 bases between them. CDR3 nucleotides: TGTGCCAGCAGCCAAGGGGGAGGGGGGCTAGGGATATCTAACTATGGCTACACCTTC. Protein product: CASSQGGGGLGISNYGYTF.

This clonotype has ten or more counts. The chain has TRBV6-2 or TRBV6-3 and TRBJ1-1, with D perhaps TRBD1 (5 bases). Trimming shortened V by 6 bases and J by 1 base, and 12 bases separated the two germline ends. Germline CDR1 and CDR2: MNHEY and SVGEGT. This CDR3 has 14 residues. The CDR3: CASSLTGQNTEAFF. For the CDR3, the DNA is TGTGCCAGCAGCCTGACGGGGCAGAACACTGAAGCTTTCTTT.

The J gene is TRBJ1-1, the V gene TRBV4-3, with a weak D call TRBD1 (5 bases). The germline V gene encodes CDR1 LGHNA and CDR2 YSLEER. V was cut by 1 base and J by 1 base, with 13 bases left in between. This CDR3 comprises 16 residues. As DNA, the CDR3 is TGCGCCAGCAGCCAAGCCGCCGGGGGGAGGAACACTGAAGCTTTCTTT. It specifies CASSQAAGGRNTEAFF.

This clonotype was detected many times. CDR3 in DNA: TGTGCCAGCAGCCAAACGGGTAAGACTGAAGCTTTCTTT. It yields the protein CASSQTGKTEAFF. This rearrangement joins TRBV12-3 or TRBV12-4 to TRBJ1-1; D gene unclear. CDR3 length: 13 amino acids. Trimming took 6 bases from V and 5 from J, leaving 13 bases between them.

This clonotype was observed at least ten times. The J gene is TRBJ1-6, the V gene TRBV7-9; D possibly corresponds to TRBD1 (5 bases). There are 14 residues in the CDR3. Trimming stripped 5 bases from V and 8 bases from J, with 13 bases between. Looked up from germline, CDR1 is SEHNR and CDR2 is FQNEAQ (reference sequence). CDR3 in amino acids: CASSPGRSHSPLHF. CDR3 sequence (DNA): TGTGCCAGCAGCCCGGGACGGAGCCATTCACCCCTCCACTTT.

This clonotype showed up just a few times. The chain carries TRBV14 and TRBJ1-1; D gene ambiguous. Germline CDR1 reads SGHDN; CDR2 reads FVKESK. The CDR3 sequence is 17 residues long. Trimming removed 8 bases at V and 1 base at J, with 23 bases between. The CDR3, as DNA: TGTGCCAGCTCACCCCGAGTAAACAGCGCGCAGAACACTGAAGCTTTCTTT. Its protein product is CASSPRVNSAQNTEAFF.

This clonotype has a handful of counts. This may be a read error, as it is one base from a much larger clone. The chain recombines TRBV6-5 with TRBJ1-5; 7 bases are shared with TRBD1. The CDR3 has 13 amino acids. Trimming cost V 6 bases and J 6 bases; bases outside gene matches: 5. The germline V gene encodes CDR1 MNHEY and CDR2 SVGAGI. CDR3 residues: CASSPWDSQPQHF. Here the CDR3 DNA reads TGTGCCAGCAGCCCCTGGGACAGTCAGCCCCAGCATTTT.

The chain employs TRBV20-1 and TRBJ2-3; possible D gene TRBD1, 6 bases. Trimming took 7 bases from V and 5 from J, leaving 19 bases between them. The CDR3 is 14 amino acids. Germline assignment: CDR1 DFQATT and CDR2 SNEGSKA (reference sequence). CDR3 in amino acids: CSGGGGGAVDTQYF. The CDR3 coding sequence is TGCAGTGGAGGGGGTGGGGGAGCGGTAGATACGCAGTATTTT.

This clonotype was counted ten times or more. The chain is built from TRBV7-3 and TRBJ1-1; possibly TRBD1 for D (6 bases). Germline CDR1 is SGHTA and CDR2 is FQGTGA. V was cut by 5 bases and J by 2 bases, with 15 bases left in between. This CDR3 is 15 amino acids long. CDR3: CASSPMGAVNTEAFF. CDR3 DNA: TGTGCCAGCAGCCCTATGGGGGCAGTAAACACTGAAGCTTTCTTT.

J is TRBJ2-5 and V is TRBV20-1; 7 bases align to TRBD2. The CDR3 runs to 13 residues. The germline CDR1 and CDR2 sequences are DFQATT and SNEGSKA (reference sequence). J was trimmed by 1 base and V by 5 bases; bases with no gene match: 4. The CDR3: CSASLAAQETQYF. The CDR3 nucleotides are TGCAGTGCTTCCCTAGCGGCCCAAGAGACCCAGTACTTC.

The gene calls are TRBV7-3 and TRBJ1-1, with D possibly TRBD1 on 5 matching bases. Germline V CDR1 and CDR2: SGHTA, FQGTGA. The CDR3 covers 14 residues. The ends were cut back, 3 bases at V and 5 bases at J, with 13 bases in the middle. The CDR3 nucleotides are TGTGCCAGCAGCTTCGTCGGGGGAGGAACTGAAGCTTTCTTT. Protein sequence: CASSFVGGGTEAFF.

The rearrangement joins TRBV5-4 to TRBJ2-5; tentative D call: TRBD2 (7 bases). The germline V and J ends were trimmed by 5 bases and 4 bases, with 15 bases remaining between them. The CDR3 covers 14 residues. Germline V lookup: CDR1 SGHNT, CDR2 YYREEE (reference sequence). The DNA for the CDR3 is TGTGCCAGCAGACTGGGGGGGCGCGTAGAGACCCAGTACTTC. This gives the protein CASRLGGRVETQYF.

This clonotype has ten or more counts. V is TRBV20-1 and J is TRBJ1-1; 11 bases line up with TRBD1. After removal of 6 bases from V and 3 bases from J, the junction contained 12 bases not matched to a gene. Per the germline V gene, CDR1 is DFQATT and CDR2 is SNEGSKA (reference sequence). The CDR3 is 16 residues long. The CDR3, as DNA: TGCAGTGCGACGGTTCTAGGGACAGGGGGGGACACTGAAGCTTTCTTT. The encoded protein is CSATVLGTGGDTEAFF.

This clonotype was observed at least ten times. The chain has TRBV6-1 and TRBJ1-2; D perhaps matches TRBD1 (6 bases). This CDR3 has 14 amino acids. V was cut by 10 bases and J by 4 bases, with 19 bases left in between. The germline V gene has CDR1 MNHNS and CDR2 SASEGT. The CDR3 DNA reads TGTGCCACCACCGAGGAAGGGGGTGGCTATGGCTACACCTTC. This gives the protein CATTEEGGGYGYTF.